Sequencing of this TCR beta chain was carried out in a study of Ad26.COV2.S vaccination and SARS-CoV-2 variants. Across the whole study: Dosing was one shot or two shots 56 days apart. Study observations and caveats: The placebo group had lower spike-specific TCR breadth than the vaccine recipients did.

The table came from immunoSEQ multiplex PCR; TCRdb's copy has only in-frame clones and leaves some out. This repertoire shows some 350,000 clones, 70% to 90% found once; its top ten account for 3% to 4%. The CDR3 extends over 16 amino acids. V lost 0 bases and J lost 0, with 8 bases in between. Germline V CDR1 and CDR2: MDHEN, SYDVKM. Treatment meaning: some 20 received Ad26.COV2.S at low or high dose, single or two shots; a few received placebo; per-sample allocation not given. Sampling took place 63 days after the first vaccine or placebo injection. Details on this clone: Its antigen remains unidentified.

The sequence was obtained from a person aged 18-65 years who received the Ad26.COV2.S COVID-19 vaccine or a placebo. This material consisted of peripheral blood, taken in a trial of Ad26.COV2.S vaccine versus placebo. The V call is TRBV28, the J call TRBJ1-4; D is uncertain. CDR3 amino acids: CASSLWAESTNEKLFF. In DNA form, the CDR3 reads TGTGCCAGCAGTTTATGGGCAGAATCAACTAATGAAAAACTGTTTTTT.